Shown below are 29 T cell receptor beta chains from a single sample sequenced in a study of blood T cell repertoires in COVID-19. Data came from immunoSEQ multiplex PCR; TCRdb stores just in-frame clones and leaves some out. The sample lists about 49,000 clones, 87% occurring once. Sequencing was carried out using peripheral blood. These receptors were obtained from an elderly woman with COVID-19, enrolled during active disease.

The chain carries TRBV5-1 and TRBJ1-3, with TRBD1 matching over 9 bases. CDR3 length: 16 residues. From germline, CDR1 is SGHRS and CDR2 YFSETQ. V gave up 3 bases and J gave up 0 bases; unmatched junction bases: 4. CDR3 loop: CASSSQGASSGNTIYF. The CDR3 region has the DNA TGCGCCAGCAGCTCACAGGGGGCGAGCTCTGGAAACACCATATATTTT.

V is TRBV18 and J is TRBJ2-7; D call uncertain. The ends were cut back, 4 bases at V and 0 bases at J, with 13 bases in the middle. The CDR3 covers 15 residues. Germline loops: CDR1 KGHSH, CDR2 LQKENI. DNA of the CDR3: TGTGCCAGCTCACGGTCCCCAGAAAGCTCCTACGAGCAGTACTTC. Translation: CASSRSPESSYEQYF.

The chain is built from TRBV29-1 and TRBJ2-5; TRBD1 might be the D (7 bases). In germline, CDR1 is SQVTM, CDR2 ANQGSEA. The CDR3 length is 12 residues. Trimming cost V 7 bases and J 5 bases, with 14 bases left between them. The CDR3 loop reads CSAQGGRETQYF. The CDR3 DNA follows: TGCAGCGCCCAGGGGGGTCGGGAGACCCAGTACTTC.

This clone turned up a few times. The chain carries TRBV2 and TRBJ2-7; possibly TRBD1 for D (6 bases). There are 13 residues in the CDR3. The V end was cut by 11 bases, the J end by 3 bases, with 17 bases between. Looked up from germline, CDR1 is SNHLY and CDR2 is FYNNEI. The CDR3 sequence: CAARPGQVYEQYF. As DNA, the CDR3 is TGTGCCGCTAGACCGGGACAAGTCTACGAGCAGTACTTC.

V usage is TRBV28 and J usage is TRBJ1-2; D is unresolved. This CDR3 is built from 13 residues. In germline, CDR1 is MDHEN, CDR2 SYDVKM. V was shortened by 7 bases and J by 2 bases, with 11 bases between the two germline ends. CDR3 coding DNA: TGTGCCAGCAAGTCCTATTTAAACTATGGCTACACCTTC. This codes for CASKSYLNYGYTF.

The V and J genes are TRBV7-9 and TRBJ1-1, with 7 positions matching TRBD1. Germline-derived CDR1 and CDR2 are SEHNR and FQNEAQ (reference sequence). This CDR3 comprises 13 residues. V shed 1 base, J shed 10 bases, and the junction held 6 bases outside the gene matches. The CDR3 reads CASSLGTGRAAFF. DNA of the CDR3: TGTGCCAGCAGCTTAGGGACAGGCCGTGCAGCTTTCTTT.

This clone has just one count. The chain is built from TRBV27 and TRBJ2-7, with 7 bases lining up with TRBD1. Trimming cost V 5 bases and J 1 base; bases outside gene matches: 20. The V gene's germline CDR1 is MNHEY and CDR2 SMNVEV (reference sequence). This CDR3 is built from 19 residues. CDR3 sequence (DNA): TGTGCCAGCAGTCCACGACTCCTGCGCAGACAGGGCCTTTCCTACGAGCAGTACTTC. It yields the protein CASSPRLLRRQGLSYEQYF.

This chain connects TRBV18 to TRBJ1-2, with 9 nucleotides matching TRBD1. V shed 3 bases and J 3 bases; nucleotides not matched to a gene: 2. The length of the CDR3 is 14 residues. CDR1 is KGHSH, CDR2 LQKENI, per germline. CDR3 residues: CASSPRTGDYGYTF. CDR3 in DNA: TGTGCCAGCTCACCCCGGACAGGGGACTATGGCTACACCTTC.

The chain recombines TRBV7-2 with TRBJ1-3; the D gene is possibly TRBD1 (6 bases). The germline CDR1 and CDR2 sequences are SGHTA and FQGNSA. The CDR3 spans 14 residues. V was trimmed by 4 bases and J by 2 bases, leaving 9 bases between them. The CDR3 bases are TGTGCCAGCAGCTCACAGGGTACTGGAAACACCATATATTTT. Translating it yields CASSSQGTGNTIYF. Drawing the rest from reference TRBV7-2 and TRBJ1-3, the complete variable domain is GAGVSQSPSNKVTEKGKDVELRCDPISGHTALYWYRQSLGQGLEFLIYFQGNSAPDKSGLPSDRFSAERTGGSVSTLTIQRTQQEDSAVYLCASSSQGTGNTIYFGEGSWLTVV.

The chain recombines TRBV18 with TRBJ2-4; 8 bases are a match to TRBD1. With 3 bases clipped from V and 5 bases from J, the junction kept 3 bases outside the gene matches. CDR3 length equals 14 residues. The germline V gene encodes CDR1 KGHSH and CDR2 LQKENI. DNA for the CDR3: TGTGCCAGCTCACCGGAACAGGGGGAAAACATTCAGTACTTC. Its translation: CASSPEQGENIQYF.

The chain couples TRBV5-1 to TRBJ1-2, with D unclear. Trimming took 4 bases from V and 8 from J, leaving 18 bases between them. CDR1 is SGHRS and CDR2 is YFSETQ in the germline V gene. The CDR3 totals 14 residues. The CDR3 DNA sequence: TGCGCCAGCAGCCCAGCGGACCCCGGCCGCGGCTACACCTTC. Its protein is CASSPADPGRGYTF.

The chain carries TRBV6-4 and TRBJ2-7, with D tentatively TRBD2 (6 bases). CDR1 MRHNA and CDR2 SNTAGT come from the germline V gene. CDR3 size: 15 residues. V gave up 0 bases and J gave up 0 bases, with 9 bases separating them. The CDR3 DNA is TGTGCCAGCAGTGACTCGGCCGGGAGCTCCTACGAGCAGTACTTC. This gives the protein CASSDSAGSSYEQYF.

This clone appeared a single time. The V call is TRBV14, the J call TRBJ2-7, with 10 bases aligning to TRBD1. The CDR3 extends over 15 amino acids. V gave up 3 bases and J gave up 2 bases; unmatched junction bases: 4. CDR1 is SGHDN, CDR2 FVKESK, per germline. CDR3 bases: TGTGCCAGCAGCCAGTGGACAGGGGGGCCCTACGAGCAGTACTTC. Protein product: CASSQWTGGPYEQYF.

The chain is built from TRBV21-1 and TRBJ1-2. TRBV21-1 is a pseudogene segment. The CDR3 sequence is 15 residues long. CDR3 loop: CASSPRGGMRYGYTF. As DNA, the CDR3 is TGTGCCAGCAGCCCCCGGGGGGGGATGAGGTATGGCTACACCTTC.

The rearrangement links TRBV2 to TRBJ1-1, with D uncertain. The V gene lost 7 bases and the J gene lost 7 bases, with 13 bases spanning the gap. From germline, CDR1 is SNHLY and CDR2 FYNNEI. CDR3 length: 12 residues. CDR3 DNA sequence: TGTGCCAGCACCCTCTTAAGAGGTGAAGCTTTCTTT. Protein sequence: CASTLLRGEAFF.

The chain links TRBV6-5 to TRBJ2-1, with 11 positions matching TRBD2. The junction had 5 bases not matched to a gene; V was cut back by 3 bases and J by 4 bases. The CDR3 contains 16 residues. CDR1 is MNHEY, CDR2 SVGAGI, per germline. The CDR3, as DNA: TGTGCCAGCAGTTATACCGGGACTAGCGGATACAATGAGCAGTTCTTC. This encodes CASSYTGTSGYNEQFF.

The J gene is TRBJ1-2, the V gene TRBV2, with TRBD1 as a possible D gene (5 bases). V lost 7 bases and J 4 bases, leaving 10 bases between the germline ends. This CDR3 region has 12 residues. Germline CDR1 and CDR2: SNHLY and FYNNEI. The CDR3 region has the DNA TGTGCCAGCACCGGGACTCCCTATGGCTACACCTTC. Translated, it gives CASTGTPYGYTF.

The chain recombines TRBV10-3 with TRBJ1-1, with D possibly TRBD1 on 5 matching bases. The CDR3 contains 12 residues. From germline, CDR1 is ENHRY and CDR2 SYGVKD. Trimming left V 4 bases short and J 4 bases short, with 7 bases between. The DNA of the CDR3 is TGTGCCATCAGTGGGGGGGGCACTGAAGCTTTCTTT. It encodes CAISGGGTEAFF.

This clone has more than one count but fewer than ten. The CDR3 region has the DNA TGTGCCAGCTCACCACCTCAGGGAGGCAGCCAAGAGACCCAGTACTTC. It encodes CASSPPQGGSQETQYF. The chain is built from TRBV18 and TRBJ2-5; D is perhaps TRBD2 (6 bases). The CDR3 runs 16 residues. The germline V gene encodes CDR1 KGHSH and CDR2 LQKENI. V gave up 0 bases and J gave up 1 base, with 12 bases separating them.

This chain connects TRBV7-2 to TRBJ2-7; TRBD2 matches at 12 bases. CDR1 and CDR2 from the germline V gene are SGHTA and FQGNSA. V dropped 4 bases and J dropped 3; count of bases not matched to a gene: 4. This CDR3 spans 15 amino acids. The CDR3 nucleotides are TGTGCCAGCAGCTCCCGGACTAGCGGGATCTACGAGCAGTACTTC. Protein product: CASSSRTSGIYEQYF.

The chain links TRBV5-6 to TRBJ2-3; TRBD2 is a possible D gene (6 bases). The CDR3 is 14 residues long. Germline V gives CDR1 SGHDT, CDR2 YYEEEE. Trimming stripped 0 bases from V and 4 bases from J, with 9 bases between. CDR3 region: CASSLGLGADTQYF. CDR3 bases: TGTGCCAGCAGCTTGGGACTAGGAGCAGATACGCAGTATTTT.

This clone was seen once. V usage is TRBV3-1 (or the pseudogene TRBV3-2) and J usage is TRBJ2-5; 7 bases are shared with TRBD1. Germline CDR1 and CDR2: LGHDT and YNNKEL (reference sequence). Losses at the gene ends were 4 bases for V and 5 bases for J; bases not matched to a gene: 7. The CDR3 has 14 amino acids. The CDR3 coding sequence is TGTGCCAGCAGCCCACACAGGGGTAGGGAGACCCAGTACTTC. It codes for CASSPHRGRETQYF.

V is TRBV28 and J is TRBJ1-6, with 7 bases identical to TRBD1. In germline, CDR1 is MDHEN, CDR2 SYDVKM. The CDR3 contains 16 residues. Trimming at V came to 8 bases and at J to 6 bases, leaving 13 bases not matched to a gene. CDR3 in DNA: TGTGCCAGCGGTTCATTGCGGGACAGCTTTAATTCACCCCTCCACTTT. Residues: CASGSLRDSFNSPLHF.

The genes are TRBV5-4 and TRBJ2-3; 9 bases fit TRBD2. The CDR3 sequence is 15 residues long. V trimming: 2 bases; J trimming: 3 bases; junction bases outside the gene matches: 4. Germline CDR1 reads SGHNT; CDR2 reads YYREEE (reference sequence). Here the CDR3 reads CASSFGAGGTDTQYF. DNA for the CDR3: TGTGCCAGCAGCTTCGGGGCGGGAGGGACAGATACGCAGTATTTT.

This clone was seen only a few times. The rearrangement links TRBV7-9 to TRBJ1-1, with D possibly matching TRBD1 (5 bases). The germline V and J ends were trimmed by 5 bases and 4 bases, with 17 bases remaining between them. CDR3 size: 15 residues. Germline CDR1 and CDR2: SEHNR and FQNEAQ (reference sequence). Written as DNA, the CDR3 is TGTGCCAGCAGCGTGGTAGCTGGCAGGGTCACTGAAGCTTTCTTT. Translating gives CASSVVAGRVTEAFF.

CDR3 nucleotides: TGTGCCAGCAGCCCCCAGGGGGCTACCTACGAGCAGTACTTC. As protein: CASSPQGATYEQYF. This chain connects TRBV2 to TRBJ2-7; TRBD1 matches at 8 bases. The CDR3 consists of 14 residues. V shed 6 bases, J shed 2 bases, and the junction held 6 bases outside the gene matches. In germline, CDR1 is SNHLY, CDR2 FYNNEI.

This clone appeared once. The rearrangement uses TRBV28 and TRBJ2-5; 9 nucleotides align to TRBD2. The germline CDR1 and CDR2 sequences are MDHEN and SYDVKM. The CDR3 is 16 amino acids. V was pared by 4 bases and J by 5 bases, with 11 bases of the junction left unmatched. The CDR3 is CASSSLAGRGLETQYF. The CDR3 region has the DNA TGTGCCAGCAGTTCCCTAGCGGGAAGGGGGTTGGAGACCCAGTACTTC.

J is TRBJ2-3 and V is TRBV7-8; tentatively, D is TRBD2 (6 bases). CDR3 length equals 15 residues. V was shortened by 6 bases and J by 8 bases, with 21 bases between the two germline ends. The germline V gene has CDR1 SGHVS and CDR2 FQNEAQ. CDR3 in DNA: TGTGCCAGCAGACAGACCGGGTTCCCAGCGGGTACGCAGTATTTT. This encodes CASRQTGFPAGTQYF. Based on the CDR3 plus reference TRBV7-8 and TRBJ2-3, the full variable domain is GAGVSQSPRYKVAKRGQDVALRCDPISGHVSLFWYQQALGQGPEFLTYFQNEAQLDKSGLPSDRFFAERPEGSVSTLKIQRTQQEDSAVYLCASRQTGFPAGTQYFGPGTRLTVL.

V usage is TRBV18 and J usage is TRBJ2-1; 8 bases are a match to TRBD1. V trimming: 3 bases; J trimming: 5 bases; junction bases outside the gene matches: 0. The CDR3 has 13 amino acids. CDR1 KGHSH and CDR2 LQKENI come from the germline V gene. This CDR3 reads CASSPDRDNEQFF. In nucleotides, the CDR3 is TGTGCCAGCTCACCGGACAGGGACAATGAGCAGTTCTTC.